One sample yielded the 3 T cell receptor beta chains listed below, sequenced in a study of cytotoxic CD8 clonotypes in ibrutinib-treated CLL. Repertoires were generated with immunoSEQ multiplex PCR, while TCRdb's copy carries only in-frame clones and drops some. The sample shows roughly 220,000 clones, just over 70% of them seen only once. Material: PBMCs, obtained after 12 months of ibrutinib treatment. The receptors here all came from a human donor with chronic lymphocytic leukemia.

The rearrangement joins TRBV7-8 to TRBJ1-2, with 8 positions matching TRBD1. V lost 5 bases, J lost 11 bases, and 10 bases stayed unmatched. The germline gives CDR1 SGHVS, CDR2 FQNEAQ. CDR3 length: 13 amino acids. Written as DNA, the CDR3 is TGTGCCAGCAGCAAGGGCCCGACAGGGGCTTACACCTTC. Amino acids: CASSKGPTGAYTF.

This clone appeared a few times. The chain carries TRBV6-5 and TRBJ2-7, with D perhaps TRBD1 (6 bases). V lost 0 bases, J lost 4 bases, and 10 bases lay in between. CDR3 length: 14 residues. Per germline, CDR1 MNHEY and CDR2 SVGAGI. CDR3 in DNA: TGTGCCAGCAGTTACTCATTAGGGGGTTACGAGCAGTACTTC. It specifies CASSYSLGGYEQYF.

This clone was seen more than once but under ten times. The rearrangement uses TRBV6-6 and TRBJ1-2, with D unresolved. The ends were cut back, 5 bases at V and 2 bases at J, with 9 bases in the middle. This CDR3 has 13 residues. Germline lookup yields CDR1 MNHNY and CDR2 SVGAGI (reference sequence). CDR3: CASSPLGNYGYTF. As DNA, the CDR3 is TGTGCCAGCAGTCCGTTGGGGAACTATGGCTACACCTTC.